This T cell receptor beta chain was found in a study of OX40 agonist ivuxolimab in advanced cancers. Study-wide results and caveats: Near-lowest levels of clonal expansion characterized partial responders at 0.1-3.0 mg/kg.

Only in-frame clones appear in the TCRdb table, and some are missing; sequencing was by immunoSEQ multiplex PCR. The repertoire holds approximately 66,000 clones, with roughly 85% as singletons. This clone has a handful of counts. Its target is unknown. The receptor's source is an adult with an advanced solid tumor such as melanoma, head and neck, liver or kidney cancer. Sequenced here: CD4+ or CD8+ T cells sorted from blood, sampled in a trial of the OX40 agonist ivuxolimab.

DNA of the CDR3: TGTGCCAGCAGCTTAGTTGCTCGAGGAACTGAAGCTTTCTTT. Translated: CASSLVARGTEAFF. This chain connects TRBV11-2 to TRBJ1-1; D is uncertain. Germline V gene sequence: CDR1 SGHAT, CDR2 FQNNGV. CDR3 length: 14 residues. Between the trimmed V and J ends, which lost 1 base and 5 bases, there was a span of 11 bases.